This TCR beta chain was captured in a study of T-cell memory formation after mild COVID-19. In TCRdb, the 5' RACE reads were re-called with MiXCR into one record per CDR3 protein. The data show 410,000 or so distinct CDR3 sequences, 20% to 30% seen once. This clonotype has a handful of counts. Trimming pared 0 bases from V and 0 bases from J, leaving 6 bases between. The CDR3 runs to 15 residues. Germline CDR1 LNHDA, CDR2 SQIVND (reference sequence). Sequencing used PBMCs or a T cell subset sorted from them (not recorded which). The J gene is TRBJ1-3, the V gene TRBV19; D remains unclear. This receptor was obtained from an adult woman who had mild COVID-19 (a few samples of this study predate the infection). Cell type and time point are not known. CDR3 nucleotide sequence: TGTGCCAGTAGTATAGAGGCCCACTCTGGAAACACCATATATTTT. This translates into CASSIEAHSGNTIYF.